The rows below give T cell receptor beta chains drawn from one sample of a study of OX40 agonist ivuxolimab in advanced cancers. Produced via immunoSEQ multiplex PCR; TCRdb's table is partial and in-frame only. The data show roughly 81,000 clones, 80% to 90% seen once. The sample consisted of CD4+ or CD8+ T cells sorted from blood, taken in a trial of the OX40 agonist ivuxolimab. These receptors were obtained from an adult with an advanced solid tumor such as melanoma, head and neck, liver or kidney cancer. Each CDR3 is given with its conserved first and last residue. Fields, in order: clone size, V gene, J gene, D gene, CDR3 protein, CDR3 DNA. A D gene is named only where the DNA matches it firmly. Rows may omit the clone size; those that give it use once, few, many or a size class.

few	TRBV19	TRBJ2-7	TRBD1	CASSIRTGGRYEQYF	TGTGCCAGTAGTATCCGGACAGGGGGGAGGTACGAGCAGTACTTC
NA	TRBV7-2	TRBJ2-2	NA	CASKVEGSRAGELFF	TGTGCCAGTAAGGTTGAGGGGTCAAGAGCTGGGGAGCTGTTTTTT
NA	TRBV27	TRBJ2-7	NA	CASALLTSGSPYEQYF	TGTGCCAGCGCGCTACTCACGTCCGGGAGCCCCTACGAGCAGTACTTC
once	TRBV29-1	TRBJ2-3	NA	CSVGWGTDTQYF	TGCAGCGTTGGTTGGGGGACAGATACGCAGTATTTT
NA	TRBV4-3	TRBJ1-2	TRBD1	CASSQDGAGGSYGYTF	TGCGCCAGCAGCCAAGATGGCGCAGGGGGGTCCTATGGCTACACCTTC
NA	TRBV6-5	TRBJ2-7	TRBD2	CASSSPGLGVYEQYF	TGTGCCAGCAGTTCGCCGGGACTAGGGGTATACGAGCAGTACTTC
NA	TRBV7-2	TRBJ2-3	TRBD2	CASSLARLAGAGDTQYF	TGTGCCAGCAGCTTAGCTCGACTAGCGGGGGCAGGGGATACGCAGTATTTT
NA	TRBV7-9	TRBJ2-2	NA	CASSLGGMGRTNTGELFF	TGTGCCAGCAGCTTAGGGGGCATGGGACGGACGAACACCGGGGAGCTGTTTTTT
NA	TRBV5-4	TRBJ2-7	NA	CASTVEGEQYF	TGTGCCTCCACCGTGGAGGGCGAGCAGTACTTC
NA	TRBV12-5	TRBJ2-2	TRBD2	CASGLPLGGRNTGELFF	TGTGCTAGTGGTTTGCCCCTCGGCGGGAGGAACACCGGGGAGCTGTTTTTT
NA	TRBV15	TRBJ2-3	TRBD1	CATSRDHPGGWTDTQYF	TGTGCCACCAGCAGAGACCACCCAGGGGGCTGGACAGATACGCAGTATTTT
NA	TRBV7-9	TRBJ2-7	NA	CASSGRTEQYF	TGTGCCAGCAGTGGACGGACCGAGCAGTACTTC
NA	TRBV21-1	TRBJ2-7	NA	CASSKVPRRGRSSYEQYF	TGTGCCAGCAGCAAAGTCCCTAGGAGGGGCAGGAGCTCCTACGAGCAGTACTTC
NA	TRBV19	TRBJ2-3	NA	CASTPGPRDTQYF	TGTGCCAGTACCCCAGGCCCCCGGGATACGCAGTATTTT
many	TRBV19	TRBJ1-2	TRBD1	CAIRSGQGAGYGYTF	TGTGCCATTAGGTCGGGACAGGGGGCCGGCTATGGCTACACCTTC
NA	TRBV11-2	TRBJ1-1	NA	CASSLNRGLQQAFF	TGTGCCAGCAGCCTCAATCGCGGCCTTCAGCAAGCTTTCTTT
few	TRBV11-1	TRBJ2-3	TRBD2	CASSAAGGGPAGTQYF	TGTGCCAGCAGCGCAGCTGGCGGGGGGCCGGCGGGTACGCAGTATTTT
NA	TRBV6-5	TRBJ2-7	NA	CASSFGTDTYEQYF	TGTGCCAGCAGTTTCGGGACGGATACCTACGAGCAGTACTTC
NA	TRBV7-9	TRBJ1-1	TRBD1	CASSGDRIMNTEAFF	TGTGCCAGCAGCGGGGACAGGATCATGAACACTGAAGCTTTCTTT
NA	TRBV5-1	TRBJ2-5	NA	CASSFTRETQYF	TGCGCCAGCAGCTTCACTAGGGAGACCCAGTACTTC
few	TRBV6-1	TRBJ2-2	TRBD1	CASSEGPTGYTGELFF	TGTGCCAGCAGTGAAGGGCCGACAGGGTATACTGGGGAGCTGTTTTTT
NA	TRBV19	TRBJ1-4	NA	CASSLPPNEKLFF	TGTGCCAGTAGTCTCCCACCAAATGAAAAACTGTTTTTT
NA	TRBV29-1	TRBJ1-1	TRBD1	CSVEPGQGFTEAFF	TGCAGCGTTGAACCGGGACAGGGGTTTACTGAAGCTTTCTTT
NA	TRBV5-1	TRBJ2-2	NA	CASSVGGQDTGELFF	TGCGCCAGCAGCGTCGGGGGTCAGGACACCGGGGAGCTGTTTTTT
few	TRBV19	TRBJ1-5	NA	CASFGGINQPQHF	TGTGCCAGTTTTGGAGGTATCAATCAGCCCCAGCATTTT
NA	TRBV13	TRBJ2-7	NA	CASSQEPGDSHEQYF	TGTGCCAGCAGCCAAGAACCCGGAGATAGCCACGAGCAGTACTTC
NA	TRBV28	TRBJ1-2	NA	CASSSPSSYLNYGYTF	TGTGCCAGCAGTTCCCCAAGCTCCTATCTGAACTATGGCTACACCTTC
NA	TRBV4-1	TRBJ2-1	NA	CASSPGTNEQFF	TGCGCCAGCAGCCCGGGGACTAATGAGCAGTTCTTC
NA	TRBV10-3	TRBJ1-2	NA	CAIVQGGYTF	TGTGCCATCGTTCAGGGGGGCTACACCTTC
once	TRBV4-1	TRBJ2-3	NA	CASSQNGLITDTQYF	TGCGCCAGCAGCCAGAACGGTCTGATCACAGATACGCAGTATTTT
NA	TRBV7-2	TRBJ2-7	NA	CASSLVYEQYF	TGTGCCAGCAGCTTAGTCTACGAGCAGTACTTC
NA	TRBV6-6	TRBJ1-6	TRBD1	CASSYPTGNNSPLHF	TGTGCCAGCAGTTACCCGACAGGGAATAATTCACCCCTTCACTTT
NA	TRBV6-5	TRBJ1-1	TRBD1	CASRPPWTGDTEAFF	TGTGCCAGCAGGCCACCGTGGACAGGGGACACTGAAGCTTTCTTT
NA	TRBV11-1	TRBJ2-1	TRBD1	CASSLRQGEVNEQFF	TGTGCCAGCAGCTTAAGACAGGGGGAGGTGAATGAGCAGTTCTTC
NA	TRBV5-3	TRBJ1-2	NA	CARSWAGNDTF	TGTGCCAGAAGCTGGGCGGGGAATGACACCTTC